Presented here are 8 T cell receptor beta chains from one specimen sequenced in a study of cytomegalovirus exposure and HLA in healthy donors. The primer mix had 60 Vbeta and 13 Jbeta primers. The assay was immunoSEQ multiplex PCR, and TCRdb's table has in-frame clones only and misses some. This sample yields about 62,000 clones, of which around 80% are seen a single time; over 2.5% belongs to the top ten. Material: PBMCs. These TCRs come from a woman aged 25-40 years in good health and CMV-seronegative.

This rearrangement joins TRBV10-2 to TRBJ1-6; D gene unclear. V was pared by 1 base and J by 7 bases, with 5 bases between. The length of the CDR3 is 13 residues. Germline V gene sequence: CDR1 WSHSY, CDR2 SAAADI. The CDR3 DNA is TGCGCCAGCAGTGAGTGGGAGAATTCACCCCTCCACTTT. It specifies CASSEWENSPLHF.

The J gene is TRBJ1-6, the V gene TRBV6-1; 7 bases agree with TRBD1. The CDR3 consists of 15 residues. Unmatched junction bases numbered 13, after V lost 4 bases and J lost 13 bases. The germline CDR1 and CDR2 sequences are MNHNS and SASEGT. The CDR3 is CASSGIRDSPSPLHF. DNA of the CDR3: TGTGCCAGCAGTGGGATACGGGACAGCCCATCGCCCCTCCACTTT.

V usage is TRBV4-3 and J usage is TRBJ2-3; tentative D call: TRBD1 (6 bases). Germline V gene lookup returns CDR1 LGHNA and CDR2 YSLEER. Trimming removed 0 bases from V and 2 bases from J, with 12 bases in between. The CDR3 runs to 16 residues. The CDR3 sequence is CASSQDMRGYTDTQYF. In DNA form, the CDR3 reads TGCGCCAGCAGCCAAGATATGAGGGGGTACACAGATACGCAGTATTTT.

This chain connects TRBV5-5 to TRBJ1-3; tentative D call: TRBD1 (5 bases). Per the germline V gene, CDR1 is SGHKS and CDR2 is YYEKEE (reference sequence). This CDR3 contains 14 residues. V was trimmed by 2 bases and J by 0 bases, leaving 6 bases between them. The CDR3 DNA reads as TGTGCCAGCAGCTTCGGGGGCTCTGGAAACACCATATATTTT. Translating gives CASSFGGSGNTIYF.

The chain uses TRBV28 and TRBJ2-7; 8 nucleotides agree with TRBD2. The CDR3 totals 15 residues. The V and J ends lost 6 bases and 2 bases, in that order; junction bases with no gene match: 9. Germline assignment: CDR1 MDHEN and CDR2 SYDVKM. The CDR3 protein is CASRSGGGPPYEQYF. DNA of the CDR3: TGTGCCAGCAGGTCGGGCGGGGGGCCCCCCTACGAGCAGTACTTC.

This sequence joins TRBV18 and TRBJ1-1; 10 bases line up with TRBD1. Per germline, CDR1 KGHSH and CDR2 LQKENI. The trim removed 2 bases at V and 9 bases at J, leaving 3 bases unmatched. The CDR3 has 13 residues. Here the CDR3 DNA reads TGTGCCAGCTCACCAGGGACAGGGGAGAAAGCTTTCTTT. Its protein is CASSPGTGEKAFF.

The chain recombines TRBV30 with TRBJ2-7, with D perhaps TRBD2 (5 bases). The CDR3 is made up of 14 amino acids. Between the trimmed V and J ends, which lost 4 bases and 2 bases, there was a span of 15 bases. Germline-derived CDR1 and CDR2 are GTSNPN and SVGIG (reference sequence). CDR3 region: CAWKYVSGAYEQYF. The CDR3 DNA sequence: TGTGCCTGGAAGTACGTGAGCGGAGCCTACGAGCAGTACTTC.

Here the CDR3 DNA reads TGTGCCAGCGGGCGGTTGGGGCTGAAAGAGTACGAGCAGTACTTC. Amino acid sequence: CASGRLGLKEYEQYF. The chain carries TRBV6-1 and TRBJ2-7; possibly TRBD1 for D (5 bases). With 8 bases removed from V and 4 bases from J, the gap between germline ends came to 21 bases. Germline V lookup: CDR1 MNHNS, CDR2 SASEGT. The CDR3 loop spans 15 amino acids.